This entry lists 30 T cell receptor beta chains sequenced from one sample in a study of PD-L1 blockade in urothelial cancer. Indicated time point: pretreatment peripheral blood. Profiling relied on immunoSEQ multiplex PCR, and the TCRdb table lists in-frame clones only, not all of them. The table has about 130,000 clones, approximately 84% seen once. Specimen: PBMCs, collected around atezolizumab (anti-PD-L1) treatment. Every receptor here comes from a man aged 50 to 59 with urothelial cancer.

The chain joins TRBV11-2 to TRBJ1-1; 11 bases are shared with TRBD1. CDR1 is SGHAT, CDR2 FQNNGV, per germline. This CDR3 contains 15 residues. Trimming at V came to 3 bases and at J to 6 bases, leaving 6 bases not matched to a gene. DNA of the CDR3: TGTGCCAGCAGCTTTTTCGGACAGGGGGCGGCTGAAGCTTTCTTT. This sequence encodes CASSFFGQGAAEAFF.

CDR3 sequence reads: CASSRGDGEQYF. The CDR3 bases are TGTGCCAGCTCACGGGGAGACGGCGAGCAGTACTTC. The chain has TRBV18 and TRBJ2-7; TRBD2 is a possible D gene (5 bases). There are 12 residues in the CDR3. Germline lookup yields CDR1 KGHSH and CDR2 LQKENI. V was cut by 4 bases and J by 6 bases, with 10 bases left in between. Full variable domain (remainder filled in from reference TRBV18 and TRBJ2-7): NAGVMQNPRHLVRRRGQEARLRCSPMKGHSHVYWYRQLPEEGLKFMVYLQKENIIDESGMPKERFSAEFPKEGPSILRIQQVVRGDSAAYFCASSRGDGEQYFGPGTRLTVT.

This clone was recorded once. J is TRBJ2-1 and V is TRBV29-1, with TRBD2 matching 7 bases. The J segment lost 2 bases and the V segment lost 6 bases, leaving 10 bases of the junction unmatched. Germline V gene lookup returns CDR1 SQVTM and CDR2 ANQGSEA. The CDR3 contains 15 residues. This CDR3 is CSVETGTKTYNEQFF. CDR3 DNA sequence: TGCAGCGTCGAAACCGGGACTAAGACCTACAATGAGCAGTTCTTC.

The chain uses TRBV9 and TRBJ2-1; TRBD2 agrees at 8 bases. J was trimmed by 4 bases and V by 3 bases; bases with no gene match: 6. The germline V gene has CDR1 SGDLS and CDR2 YYNGEE. The length of the CDR3 is 15 residues. CDR3 amino acids: CASSGGGMGYNEQFF. CDR3 in DNA: TGTGCCAGCAGCGGCGGGGGGATGGGTTACAATGAGCAGTTCTTC.

As concerns this clone: Other DNA sequences from this sample encode an identical CDR3 as well. This rearrangement joins TRBV28 to TRBJ1-2; D is undetermined. Germline-derived CDR1 and CDR2 are MDHEN and SYDVKM. V lost 2 bases and J 4 bases, leaving 5 bases between the germline ends. The CDR3 loop spans 12 amino acids. CDR3 sequence reads: CASSLNSYGYTF. The CDR3 region has the DNA TGTGCCAGCAGTTTAAACAGCTATGGCTACACCTTC.

V gene TRBV6-1 combines with J gene TRBJ1-2; 7 bases match TRBD1. The CDR3 loop spans 15 amino acids. J was trimmed by 8 bases and V by 8 bases; bases with no gene match: 17. In germline, CDR1 is MNHNS, CDR2 SASEGT. CDR3 sequence (DNA): TGTGCCAGCGTCCGTCGGACCCAGACAGGGAACGGCTACACCTTC. This translates into CASVRRTQTGNGYTF.

V gene TRBV21-1 combines with J gene TRBJ2-5; TRBD1 was called by the table and not checked on the DNA. TRBV21-1 is designated a pseudogene. CDR3 length: 17 residues. The CDR3 region has the DNA TGTGCCAGCAGTCTAAGAACAGGGGGGATGTACCAAGAGACCCAGTACTTC. Translating it yields CASSLRTGGMYQETQYF.

The V call is TRBV5-4, the J call TRBJ2-1; perhaps TRBD2 as D (6 bases). The CDR3 is 13 amino acids. The V gene lost 1 base and the J gene lost 6 bases, with 8 bases spanning the gap. The germline V gene encodes CDR1 SGHNT and CDR2 YYREEE (reference sequence). CDR3 in DNA: TGTGCCAGCAGCTTGCAGGGAGGCAATGAGCAGTTCTTC. Residues: CASSLQGGNEQFF. Based on the CDR3 plus reference TRBV5-4 and TRBJ2-1, the full variable domain is ETGVTQSPTHLIKTRGQQVTLRCSSQSGHNTVSWYQQALGQGPQFIFQYYREEENGRGNFPPRFSGLQFPNYSSELNVNALELDDSALYLCASSLQGGNEQFFGPGTRLTVL.

V gene TRBV7-2 combines with J gene TRBJ2-3; 10 nucleotides line up with TRBD1. The CDR3 extends over 16 amino acids. From germline, CDR1 is SGHTA and CDR2 FQGNSA. V lost 0 bases to trimming and J lost 3 bases; unmatched junction nucleotides: 3. The DNA for the CDR3 is TGTGCCAGCAGCTTAGCGGGACAGGGGAGGACAGATACGCAGTATTTT. Encoded protein: CASSLAGQGRTDTQYF.

The chain recombines TRBV29-1 with TRBJ2-3; 10 nucleotides line up with TRBD2. The trim removed 3 bases at V and 3 bases at J, leaving 12 bases unmatched. Per the germline V gene, CDR1 is SQVTM and CDR2 is ANQGSEA. The CDR3 runs 17 residues. The CDR3 region has the DNA TGCAGCGTTGAGGGGGCTTTAGCGGGAGGAGGGACAGATACGCAGTATTTT. Translated, it gives CSVEGALAGGGTDTQYF.

This chain connects TRBV7-3 to TRBJ1-3, with D tentatively TRBD1 (5 bases). This CDR3 is 14 amino acids long. V was pared by 2 bases and J by 2 bases, with 7 bases between. Germline CDR1 is SGHTA and CDR2 is FQGTGA. Here the CDR3 DNA reads TGTGCCAGCAGCTTAGCAGGGACTGGAAACACCATATATTTT. This translates into CASSLAGTGNTIYF.

The chain links TRBV5-1 to TRBJ2-3; 10 nucleotides line up with TRBD2. CDR1 is SGHRS, CDR2 YFSETQ, per germline. This CDR3 contains 14 residues. The J segment lost 0 bases and the V segment lost 8 bases, leaving 3 bases of the junction unmatched. The CDR3 loop reads CASRTSGSTDTQYF. The CDR3 DNA sequence: TGCGCCAGTAGGACTAGCGGAAGCACAGATACGCAGTATTTT.

The V and J genes are TRBV7-3 and TRBJ2-7; 9 bases are a match to TRBD2. J was trimmed by 5 bases and V by 1 base; bases with no gene match: 6. This CDR3 comprises 15 residues. Germline lookup yields CDR1 SGHTA and CDR2 FQGTGA. CDR3 residues: CASSLRGSGSDEQYF. The DNA of the CDR3 is TGTGCCAGCAGCTTAAGGGGTAGCGGGAGCGACGAGCAGTACTTC.

This chain links TRBV30 with TRBJ2-6; 9 bases match TRBD1. Germline-derived CDR1 and CDR2 are GTSNPN and SVGIG (reference sequence). This CDR3 comprises 19 residues. The J segment lost 0 bases and the V segment lost 5 bases, leaving 14 bases of the junction unmatched. DNA for the CDR3: TGTGCCTGGTCGAGGTACAGGGGGCTGGTCAACTCTGGGGCCAACGTCCTGACTTTC. It codes for CAWSRYRGLVNSGANVLTF.

This clone was seen just once. This chain connects TRBV19 to TRBJ1-5, with TRBD1 matching 7 bases. CDR1 is LNHDA and CDR2 is SQIVND in the germline V gene (reference sequence). The CDR3 extends over 17 amino acids. After removal of 5 bases from V and 0 bases from J, the junction contained 10 bases not matched to a gene. DNA of the CDR3: TGTGCCAGTAGTTCGGGACAGCTAAGTAGTAGCAATCAGCCCCAGCATTTT. This codes for CASSSGQLSSSNQPQHF.

This clone was seen just once. The chain has TRBV7-9 and TRBJ1-3; 10 positions match TRBD1. The CDR3 totals 17 residues. Germline V gives CDR1 SEHNR, CDR2 FQNEAQ (reference sequence). The ends lost 4 bases at V and 4 bases at J; junction bases unmatched: 10. The CDR3 loop is CASSSPPGQGFGNTIYF. CDR3 DNA: TGTGCCAGCAGCTCACCCCCGGGACAGGGGTTCGGAAACACCATATATTTT.

V usage is TRBV7-9 and J usage is TRBJ2-3, with D perhaps TRBD2 (6 bases). V was pared by 5 bases and J by 4 bases, with 10 bases between. CDR3 size: 13 residues. Germline CDR1 and CDR2: SEHNR and FQNEAQ (reference sequence). The CDR3 here is CASSPRDSDTQYF. CDR3 nucleotides: TGTGCCAGCAGCCCTCGGGACTCAGATACGCAGTATTTT.

J is TRBJ1-1 and V is TRBV6-6, with no clear D. Trimming removed 6 bases at V and 1 base at J, with 6 bases between. CDR3 size: 12 residues. Per the germline V gene, CDR1 is MNHNY and CDR2 is SVGAGI (reference sequence). This CDR3 is CASSLANTEAFF. The CDR3 DNA sequence: TGTGCCAGCAGCTTGGCGAACACTGAAGCTTTCTTT.

This sequence joins TRBV6-5 and TRBJ1-6, with D perhaps matching TRBD1 (5 bases). Germline CDR1 MNHEY, CDR2 SVGAGI. The CDR3 extends over 13 amino acids. Trimming removed 4 bases from V and 12 bases from J, with 13 bases in between. In DNA, the CDR3 is TGTGCCAGCAGTTGGTCGGGACTGTTACCCCTCCACTTT. Its translation is CASSWSGLLPLHF.

The V gene is TRBV6-5, the J gene TRBJ1-6, with TRBD1 matching 10 bases. The V and J ends lost 6 bases and 12 bases, in that order; junction bases with no gene match: 2. The germline V gene encodes CDR1 MNHEY and CDR2 SVGAGI. The CDR3 has 12 amino acids. CDR3 in amino acids: CASRTGGEPLHF. The CDR3 DNA reads as TGTGCCAGCAGGACAGGGGGCGAACCCCTCCACTTT.

This rearrangement joins TRBV29-1 to TRBJ1-4; weak D call: TRBD1 (5 bases). V was cut by 2 bases and J by 5 bases, with 15 bases left in between. The CDR3 consists of 15 residues. Germline V lookup: CDR1 SQVTM, CDR2 ANQGSEA. Written as DNA, the CDR3 is TGCAGCGTTGAAAACCTTTCGGGGGGGAATGAAAAACTGTTTTTT. This translates into CSVENLSGGNEKLFF. Drawing the rest from reference TRBV29-1 and TRBJ1-4, the complete variable domain is SAVISQKPSRDICQRGTSLTIQCQVDSQVTMMFWYRQQPGQSLTLIATANQGSEATYESGFVIDKFPISRPNLTFSTLTVSNMSPEDSSIYLCSVENLSGGNEKLFFGSGTQLSVL.

CDR3 nucleotides: TGTGCCAGTAGTACCGGACAGATCGTCTCTAACTATGGCTACACCTTC. This encodes CASSTGQIVSNYGYTF. The chain links TRBV19 to TRBJ1-2; possible D gene TRBD1, 6 bases. Germline values: CDR1 LNHDA, CDR2 SQIVND (reference sequence). Trimming stripped 4 bases from V and 0 bases from J, with 15 bases between. The CDR3 covers 16 residues.

This rearrangement joins TRBV27 to TRBJ2-1; D not certain. CDR3 size: 15 residues. Trimming took 5 bases from V and 4 from J, leaving 15 bases between them. Germline loops: CDR1 MNHEY, CDR2 SMNVEV (reference sequence). The CDR3, as DNA: TGTGCCAGCAGTCGGCCTACAGCCCAATACAATGAGCAGTTCTTC. It specifies CASSRPTAQYNEQFF.

The rearrangement joins TRBV19 to TRBJ1-1; the match to TRBD1 covers 8 bases. V shed 6 bases, J shed 2 bases, and the junction held 11 bases outside the gene matches. CDR1 LNHDA and CDR2 SQIVND come from the germline V gene (reference sequence). This CDR3 region has 16 residues. CDR3 bases: TGTGCCAGTAGCACAGGGGGAACCCTTATTAACACTGAAGCTTTCTTT. Its translation is CASSTGGTLINTEAFF.

This clone came up once. The rearrangement joins TRBV18 to TRBJ1-3; D remains unclear. Looked up from germline, CDR1 is KGHSH and CDR2 is LQKENI. Trimming cost V 3 bases and J 2 bases, with 11 bases left between them. The CDR3 is 15 amino acids. CDR3 DNA: TGTGCCAGCTCACCCCCCCAAATTCCTGGAAACACCATATATTTT. As protein: CASSPPQIPGNTIYF. Full variable domain (remainder filled in from reference TRBV18 and TRBJ1-3): NAGVMQNPRHLVRRRGQEARLRCSPMKGHSHVYWYRQLPEEGLKFMVYLQKENIIDESGMPKERFSAEFPKEGPSILRIQQVVRGDSAAYFCASSPPQIPGNTIYFGEGSWLTVV.

The V gene is TRBV4-1, the J gene TRBJ2-1, with 7 bases matching TRBD2. The CDR3 sequence is 15 residues long. CDR1 and CDR2 (germline): MGHRA, YSYEKL. The V and J ends lost 1 base and 5 bases, in that order; junction bases with no gene match: 5. This CDR3 reads CASSQGLAENNEQFF. DNA of the CDR3: TGCGCCAGCAGCCAAGGGCTAGCGGAGAACAATGAGCAGTTCTTC.

V usage is TRBV6-1 and J usage is TRBJ2-5; weak D call: TRBD1 (6 bases). The CDR3 is made up of 13 amino acids. The V end was cut by 4 bases, the J end by 2 bases, with 8 bases between. The germline V gene has CDR1 MNHNS and CDR2 SASEGT. In DNA, the CDR3 is TGTGCCAGCAGTGCAGGGGTACAAGAGACCCAGTACTTC. It codes for CASSAGVQETQYF.

The chain combines TRBV6-5 with TRBJ1-4; a weak D match, TRBD1 (6 bases). This CDR3 region has 14 residues. Germline V gene lookup returns CDR1 MNHEY and CDR2 SVGAGI. V was trimmed by 5 bases and J by 4 bases, leaving 11 bases between them. Written as DNA, the CDR3 is TGTGCCAGCAGTGTCAGGGGTGGTAATGAAAAACTGTTTTTT. Translated: CASSVRGGNEKLFF.

The rearrangement joins TRBV6-1 to TRBJ2-1; the match to TRBD1 covers 8 bases. The J segment lost 12 bases and the V segment lost 6 bases, leaving 4 bases of the junction unmatched. Germline V lookup: CDR1 MNHNS, CDR2 SASEGT. This CDR3 is 11 amino acids long. CDR3 DNA: TGTGCCAGCAGACTAGGGACAGGGCAGTTCTTC. It codes for CASRLGTGQFF.

The chain uses TRBV10-3 and TRBJ1-1; D is undetermined. Looked up from germline, CDR1 is ENHRY and CDR2 is SYGVKD. V was clipped by 1 base and J by 6 bases, with 9 bases between them. CDR3 size: 13 residues. CDR3 in amino acids: CAISELATAEAFF. In nucleotides, the CDR3 is TGTGCCATCAGTGAGTTAGCTACCGCTGAAGCTTTCTTT.